The clone carrying this T cell receptor beta chain occurred many times. What it recognizes is unknown. The CDR3 extends over 12 amino acids. Germline CDR1 is SNHLY and CDR2 is FYNNEI. Trimming shortened V by 6 bases and J by 4 bases, and 10 bases separated the two germline ends. The TCR beta library used iRepertoire HTBI primers with Arm-PCR amplification of CDR3. In TCRdb, the multiplex PCR reads were re-called with MiXCR into one record per CDR3 protein. The sample lists roughly 500,000 distinct CDR3 sequences, 11% to 15% seen once, with roughly a sixth in the top ten. As to time point: newly diagnosed GD, antithyroid drugs for less than 3 months. Scientists built the TCR library using RNA that was extracted from PBMCs. The sample is drawn from a study of regulatory T cells in long-lasting Graves disease. Whole-study findings and limits: Between persistent patients, thousands of public clonotypes were shared, exceeding the roughly 940 shared between new patients. Persistent disease exhibited a predilection for TRBV28, TRBJ1-2 and TRBJ2-5.

These same data were also listed under a study on T cells in Graves' hyperthyroidism and ophthalmopathy. That source reports: RT-PCR in the first round (using the HTBI primer set) targeted the TCR CDR3. Ophthalmopathy could be told apart from stable hyperthyroidism with a 13 V-J model.

The chain couples TRBV2 to TRBJ2-7; D possibly matches TRBD1 or TRBD2 (5 bases each). Sample: peripheral blood mononuclear cells (PBMCs), taken at new diagnosis, from a patient treated with antithyroid drugs. The sequence derives from a woman aged 45-65 years with Graves disease. The CDR3 sequence is CASRVGPYEQYF. The CDR3 DNA follows: TGTGCCAGCAGGGTGGGACCGTACGAGCAGTACTTC.